What follows describes a single TCR beta chain. Those patients picked for sequencing had displayed CD8+CD57+ cell expansion on flow cytometry. According to the study, genomic DNA was the template for TCR beta VDJ and CDR3 profiling. TCRdb redid the calling of the reads with MiXCR, one entry per CDR3 protein. The table has more than 70,000 distinct CDR3 sequences, roughly two thirds seen once. The data stem from a study of CD8+CD57+ T cells in acquired aplastic anemia. Per germline, CDR1 MNHNY and CDR2 SVGAGI (reference sequence). CDR3 size: 10 residues. Trimming pared 8 bases from V and 7 bases from J, leaving 6 bases between.

This clonotype was sampled from a human donor with aplastic anemia. The chain couples TRBV6-6 to TRBJ2-1; D is uncertain. Sequenced sample: sorted CD4+, CD8+, or CD8+CD57+ T cells (not recorded which) from PBMCs. CDR3 residues: CASGANEQFF. The CDR3 nucleotides are TGTGCCAGCGGAGCGAATGAGCAGTTCTTC.